One sample yielded the 21 T cell receptor beta chains listed below, sequenced in a study of blood T cell repertoires in COVID-19 (dated by TCRdb to 2020 to 2022). The library was obtained by the immunoSEQ multiplex PCR assay. TCRdb stores this immuneACCESS table with in-frame sequences only. Part of the clones is absent; in the studies checked, under half of the shortfall reflects unresolved V genes, and no reason is known for the rest. The sample table records 300,000 or so clones; 90% of these occur just once. The ten largest clonotypes hold about 4% of the sample. The sample comprised peripheral blood. The receptors derive from a woman aged 40 to 49 with acute or convalescent COVID-19.

CDR3 sequence reads: CASGTQGFRGYTF. CDR3 in DNA: TGTGCTAGTGGGACACAGGGGTTCAGGGGCTACACCTTC. The genes are TRBV12-5 and TRBJ1-2, with 7 nucleotides matching TRBD1. V lost 6 bases, J lost 8 bases, and 9 bases stayed unmatched. CDR3 size: 13 residues. Germline CDR1 reads LGHNT; CDR2 reads FRNRAP.

A single count supports this clone. V gene TRBV4-2 combines with J gene TRBJ2-1; 9 bases line up with TRBD1. CDR1 and CDR2 from the germline V gene are LGHNA and YNFKEQ. Trimming cost V 3 bases and J 9 bases; bases outside gene matches: 12. The CDR3 is 16 residues long. Here the CDR3 reads CASSHPSLGQGFEQFF. As DNA, the CDR3 is TGTGCCAGCAGCCATCCATCCCTGGGACAGGGTTTTGAGCAGTTCTTC.

This chain links TRBV19 with TRBJ1-5; 7 positions match TRBD1. In germline, CDR1 is LNHDA, CDR2 SQIVND (reference sequence). The CDR3 consists of 13 residues. V was clipped by 7 bases and J by 6 bases; unmatched bases: 6. The CDR3 nucleotides read TGTGCCAGTACGAACCAGGGGGGTCAGCCCCAGCATTTT. As protein: CASTNQGGQPQHF.

V gene TRBV24-1 combines with J gene TRBJ2-5, with 9 bases fitting TRBD1. Germline V gene sequence: CDR1 KGHDR, CDR2 SFDVKD. Unmatched junction bases numbered 4, after V lost 5 bases and J lost 1 base. There are 15 residues in the CDR3. Written as DNA, the CDR3 is TGTGCCACCAGTGGAGGGACAGGGCCCCAAGAGACCCAGTACTTC. Protein sequence: CATSGGTGPQETQYF.

V usage is TRBV9 and J usage is TRBJ2-5; 8 bases fit TRBD2. CDR1 is SGDLS, CDR2 YYNGEE, per germline. This CDR3 spans 15 amino acids. J lost 4 bases, V lost 3 bases, and 8 bases had no gene match. CDR3 loop: CASSGTGGPRETQYF. The CDR3 DNA is TGTGCCAGCAGCGGGACGGGGGGGCCACGAGAGACCCAGTACTTC.

The V call is TRBV9, the J call TRBJ2-2, with D possibly TRBD2 on 5 matching bases. V lost 6 bases to trimming and J lost 4 bases, with 7 bases between them. Germline lookup yields CDR1 SGDLS and CDR2 YYNGEE. The CDR3 spans 12 residues. The CDR3 is CASTEGTGELFF. As DNA, the CDR3 is TGTGCCAGCACTGAGGGCACCGGGGAGCTGTTTTTT. Filled out from reference TRBV9 and TRBJ2-2, the complete variable domain reads DSGVTQTPKHLITATGQRVTLRCSPRSGDLSVYWYQQSLDQGLQFLIQYYNGEERAKGNILERFSAQQFPDLHSELNLSSLELGDSALYFCASTEGTGELFFGEGSRLTVL.

The J gene is TRBJ1-6, the V gene TRBV5-1, with no clear D. The CDR3 is 12 residues long. Germline V gene lookup returns CDR1 SGHRS and CDR2 YFSETQ. Trimming removed 3 bases at V and 7 bases at J, with 5 bases between. In DNA form, the CDR3 reads TGCGCCAGCAGCTCGGGAAATTCACCCCTCCACTTT. Its translation: CASSSGNSPLHF.

The rearrangement joins TRBV13 to TRBJ1-2, with D unclear. The CDR3 spans 14 residues. V lost 5 bases and J 4 bases, leaving 14 bases between the germline ends. Germline loops: CDR1 PRHDT, CDR2 FYEKMQ (reference sequence). In DNA, the CDR3 is TGTGCCAGCAGCCCCCGGCTTGACTCCTATGGCTACACCTTC. Amino acid sequence: CASSPRLDSYGYTF.

The chain uses TRBV6-1 and TRBJ2-3; D gene ambiguous. Germline V gene lookup returns CDR1 MNHNS and CDR2 SASEGT. This CDR3 has 15 amino acids. The V end was cut by 1 base, the J end by 0 bases, with 8 bases between. In DNA form, the CDR3 reads TGTGCCAGCAGTGAAGTGGCAGGTAGCACAGATACGCAGTATTTT. This sequence encodes CASSEVAGSTDTQYF.

J is TRBJ1-1 and V is TRBV11-2, with D unresolved. CDR1 is SGHAT, CDR2 FQNNGV, per germline. The CDR3 consists of 11 residues. Between the trimmed V and J ends, which lost 5 bases and 6 bases, there was a span of 7 bases. Here the CDR3 reads CASSPPSEAFF. The DNA for the CDR3 is TGTGCCAGCAGCCCCCCTTCTGAAGCTTTCTTT.

The rearrangement joins TRBV19 to TRBJ1-1; TRBD1 might be the D (6 bases). V was cut by 4 bases and J by 2 bases, with 11 bases left in between. The CDR3 totals 14 residues. CDR1 is LNHDA, CDR2 SQIVND, per germline (reference sequence). In DNA, the CDR3 is TGTGCCAGTAGTAACCAGGGGATCAACACTGAAGCTTTCTTT. This sequence encodes CASSNQGINTEAFF.

V and J are TRBV19 and TRBJ1-6, with TRBD1 identical over 7 bases. Germline CDR1 LNHDA, CDR2 SQIVND (reference sequence). The CDR3 length is 15 residues. The V segment lost 2 bases and the J segment 10 bases; nucleotides outside the gene matches: 8. The CDR3 region has the DNA TGTGCCAGTAGTATAACCGACAGGGCCGGATCACCCCTCCACTTT. It yields the protein CASSITDRAGSPLHF.

The chain couples TRBV7-9 to TRBJ1-2, with 10 bases lining up with TRBD1. The CDR3 is 15 residues long. With 6 bases clipped from V and 3 bases from J, the junction kept 7 bases outside the gene matches. The germline V gene has CDR1 SEHNR and CDR2 FQNEAQ (reference sequence). The CDR3, as DNA: TGTGCCAGCAGGCTCGAGACAGGGGGCGACTATGGCTACACCTTC. Amino acid sequence: CASRLETGGDYGYTF.

V gene TRBV7-8 combines with J gene TRBJ2-1; the D gene is possibly TRBD2 (7 bases). CDR1 and CDR2 from the germline V gene are SGHVS and FQNEAQ. This CDR3 region has 14 residues. Trimming left V 0 bases short and J 8 bases short, with 11 bases between. The CDR3 DNA is TGTGCCAGCAGCTTAGCGGGGGGGCGCGATGAGCAGTTCTTC. Translating it yields CASSLAGGRDEQFF.

The rearrangement links TRBV6-5 to TRBJ1-1; D possibly corresponds to TRBD1 (6 bases). V gave up 6 bases and J gave up 2 bases, with 10 bases separating them. Per the germline V gene, CDR1 is MNHEY and CDR2 is SVGAGI. CDR3 size: 13 residues. CDR3 amino acids: CASSRDTNTEAFF. The CDR3 DNA reads as TGTGCCAGCAGCAGGGACACTAACACTGAAGCTTTCTTT.

CDR3 sequence (DNA): TGTGCCAGCAGCCGCGGGGGACTAGCGGGGACTGCCTACGAGCAGTACGTC. Translation gives CASSRGGLAGTAYEQYV. The chain has TRBV5-8 and TRBJ2-7; 13 nucleotides match TRBD2. There are 17 residues in the CDR3. Germline trimming cut 4 bases from V and 2 bases from J; bases unmatched to any gene: 9. Germline CDR1 SGHTS, CDR2 YDEGEE.

This rearrangement joins TRBV19 to TRBJ1-2; D gene unclear. With 5 bases removed from V and 3 bases from J, the gap between germline ends came to 13 bases. The germline gives CDR1 LNHDA, CDR2 SQIVND (reference sequence). The CDR3 totals 14 residues. The CDR3 is CASSLGRGYYGYTF. For the CDR3, the DNA is TGTGCCAGTAGTTTAGGGCGCGGGTACTATGGCTACACCTTC.

The J gene is TRBJ1-1, the V gene TRBV7-2; TRBD1 might be the D (5 bases). V lost 5 bases and J 1 base, leaving 8 bases between the germline ends. This CDR3 is built from 13 residues. Germline V gene sequence: CDR1 SGHTA, CDR2 FQGNSA. The CDR3 sequence is CASSARGNTEAFF. CDR3 sequence (DNA): TGTGCCAGCAGCGCTAGGGGGAACACTGAAGCTTTCTTT.

J is TRBJ1-2 and V is TRBV19; 7 bases fit TRBD1. After removal of 6 bases from V and 4 bases from J, the junction contained 14 bases not matched to a gene. This CDR3 has 16 residues. The V gene's germline CDR1 is LNHDA and CDR2 SQIVND (reference sequence). The CDR3 region has the DNA TGTGCCAGTAGCGACCTCCGGACAGGAAAAACCTATGGCTACACCTTC. It is translated as CASSDLRTGKTYGYTF.

The chain employs TRBV5-6 and TRBJ2-2; TRBD1 matches 9 bases. CDR1 and CDR2 from the germline V gene are SGHDT and YYEEEE. The CDR3 sequence is 16 residues long. V lost 4 bases to trimming and J lost 1 base; unmatched junction nucleotides: 5. The CDR3 DNA reads TGTGCCAGCAGCCCAGGGACAGGGCGGAACACCGGGGAGCTGTTTTTT. Translation: CASSPGTGRNTGELFF. Looking up the rest from reference TRBV5-6 and TRBJ2-2 gives the full variable domain: DAGVTQSPTHLIKTRGQQVTLRCSPKSGHDTVSWYQQALGQGPQFIFQYYEEEERQRGNFPDRFSGHQFPNYSSELNVNALLLGDSALYLCASSPGTGRNTGELFFGEGSRLTVL.

The CDR3 sequence: CASSSGDRFYEQYV. The CDR3 bases are TGTGCCAGCAGTTCGGGGGACAGGTTCTACGAGCAGTACGTC. The chain is built from TRBV6-2 or TRBV6-3 and TRBJ2-7, with 8 bases fitting TRBD1. In germline, CDR1 is MNHEY, CDR2 SVGEGT. CDR3 length: 14 amino acids. Trimming at V came to 4 bases and at J to 3 bases, leaving 5 bases not matched to a gene.